Listed below are T cell receptor beta chains from one sample, sequenced in a study of blood T cells in healthy people across ages. MiXCR was run by TCRdb on the 5' RACE reads, yielding one entry per CDR3 protein. The repertoire holds fewer than 1.5 million distinct CDR3 sequences, with about 40% as singletons. Input material: blood. These receptors were collected from a woman aged 18-29 years in good health. CDR3s include the opening cysteine and the closing phenylalanine or tryptophan. Each record gives: clone size, J gene, D gene, V gene, CDR3 DNA, CDR3 protein. A D gene is named only where the DNA matches it firmly. The size field is filled for only some rows; it gives once, few, many or a size class.

-	TRBJ2-7	TRBD1	TRBV15	TGTGCCACCAGCAGAAAGAACGCGTGGGACAGGGACTCCTACGAGCAGTACTTC	CATSRKNAWDRDSYEQYF
-	TRBJ2-7	TRBD1	TRBV7-7	TGTGCTAGCAGCTTGGACAGGTTCGACGAGCAGTACTTC	CASSLDRFDEQYF
-	TRBJ1-2	TRBD1	TRBV7-9	TGTGCCAGCAGCTTCCCAAGACAGGGTGGGATTATTGGCTACACCTTC	CASSFPRQGGIIGYTF
once	TRBJ1-2	TRBD1	TRBV11-2	TGTGCCAGCAGCGAGGGACAGGGCGCTAACTATGGCTACACCTTC	CASSEGQGANYGYTF
-	TRBJ2-1	-	TRBV14	TGTGCCAGCAGCCGGGTCATTAGCTCCTACAATGAGCAGTTCTTC	CASSRVISSYNEQFF
-	TRBJ2-7	-	TRBV6-1	TGTGCCAGCAGTCTCCAGACAGGAGACTACGAGCAGTACTTC	CASSLQTGDYEQYF
-	TRBJ2-1	-	TRBV14	TGTGCCAGCAGCCAAAGGTCTCTTCAGGGGCAGTTCTTC	CASSQRSLQGQFF
-	TRBJ2-1	TRBD2	TRBV20-1	TGCAGTGCACATTTCTCGGGAGCGGGAGGATCCTACAATGAGCAGTTCTTC	CSAHFSGAGGSYNEQFF
few	TRBJ1-6	-	TRBV3-1	TGTGCCAGCAGCCAACTTGGGGAAGGCGCACCCCTCCACTTT	CASSQLGEGAPLHF
-	TRBJ1-1	-	TRBV5-1	TGCGCCAGCAGCTTGGAACCTAGACCGACTGAAGCTTTCTTT	CASSLEPRPTEAFF
-	TRBJ1-1	-	TRBV9	TGTGCCAGCAGCGTAGCCCCCAGTACTGAAGCTTTCTTT	CASSVAPSTEAFF
many	TRBJ2-3	-	TRBV4-2	TGTGCCAGCAGCCAAGATAGGTCGCGGACAGATACGCAGTATTTT	CASSQDRSRTDTQYF
-	TRBJ2-5	-	TRBV30	TGTGCCTGGAGTGTAAAGGGAACTCAAGAGACCCAGTACTTC	CAWSVKGTQETQYF
-	TRBJ1-1	-	TRBV5-1	TGCGCCAGCAGCCATCCTGGGCCGAACACTGAGGCTTTCTTT	CASSHPGPNTEAFF
-	TRBJ2-3	TRBD2	TRBV25-1	TGTGCCAGCAGTGAATATAGGACTAGCGGGAGGGCCCCGGCAGATACGCAGTATTTT	CASSEYRTSGRAPADTQYF
-	TRBJ1-5	-	TRBV12-3/TRBV12-4	TGTGCCAGCAGTTCCGCAGGGTATCAGCCCCAGCATTTT	CASSSAGYQPQHF
few	TRBJ2-7	-	TRBV4-1	TGCGCCAGCAGCCAAGTGAGACTAGTAACCCACGAGCAGTACTTC	CASSQVRLVTHEQYF
-	TRBJ2-1	TRBD2	TRBV20-1	TGCAGTGCCCGGGGACGGGAGGGCCGTTCCTACAATGAGCAGTTCTTC	CSARGREGRSYNEQFF
few	TRBJ1-2	-	TRBV27	TGTGCCAGCAGCTCAGGGGTTTTCAATGGCTACACCTTC	CASSSGVFNGYTF
few	TRBJ2-5	TRBD2	TRBV30	TGTGCCTGGAGTCAACTAGCGGGACCGGGGGAGACCCAGTACTTC	CAWSQLAGPGETQYF
few	TRBJ2-2	-	TRBV10-3	TGTGCCATCAGTGAGACATCCGGGGAGCTGTTTTTT	CAISETSGELFF
-	TRBJ1-1	-	TRBV5-1	TGCGCCAGCAGTGAGAGGGGCAAAAACACTGAAGCTTTCTTT	CASSERGKNTEAFF
-	TRBJ2-1	-	TRBV19	TGTGCCAGTAGTCGGGGCAGCCCCTACGAGCAGTTCTTC	CASSRGSPYEQFF
-	TRBJ2-1	-	TRBV11-2	TGTGCCAGCAGCTTATTGTGGGCCCAGTTCTTC	CASSLLWAQFF
-	TRBJ2-1	-	TRBV6-1	TGTGCCAGCAGTGAAGCGGGGACTTCTACACTGACCGAGCAGTTCTTC	CASSEAGTSTLTEQFF
-	TRBJ2-5	TRBD1	TRBV20-1	TGCAGGCTGGGGGGGACAGGGATGGAGACCCAGTACTTC	CRLGGTGMETQYF
few	TRBJ2-1	TRBD2	TRBV9	TGTGCCAGCAGTCAATCGGGACTAGGGGTCTACAATGAGCAGTTCTTC	CASSQSGLGVYNEQFF
-	TRBJ1-2	TRBD1	TRBV7-9	TGTGCCAGCAGCTTAGATCGGGGACAGAACTATGGCTACACCTTC	CASSLDRGQNYGYTF
once	TRBJ1-2	TRBD1	TRBV6-5	TGTGCCAGCAGTTACGTCCGCGGGACAGATGATGGCTACACCTTC	CASSYVRGTDDGYTF
-	TRBJ2-7	-	TRBV20-1	TGCAGTGCTAGAGATCCTCTCATAGGGAGCTCCTACGAGCAGTACTTC	CSARDPLIGSSYEQYF
-	TRBJ2-7	TRBD1	TRBV29-1	TGCAGCATTGCGGGACAGGGGGCGAACGAGCAGTACTTC	CSIAGQGANEQYF
-	TRBJ2-3	-	TRBV6-6	TGTGCCAGCAGAACAGGGTCAAACACAGATACGCAGTATTTT	CASRTGSNTDTQYF